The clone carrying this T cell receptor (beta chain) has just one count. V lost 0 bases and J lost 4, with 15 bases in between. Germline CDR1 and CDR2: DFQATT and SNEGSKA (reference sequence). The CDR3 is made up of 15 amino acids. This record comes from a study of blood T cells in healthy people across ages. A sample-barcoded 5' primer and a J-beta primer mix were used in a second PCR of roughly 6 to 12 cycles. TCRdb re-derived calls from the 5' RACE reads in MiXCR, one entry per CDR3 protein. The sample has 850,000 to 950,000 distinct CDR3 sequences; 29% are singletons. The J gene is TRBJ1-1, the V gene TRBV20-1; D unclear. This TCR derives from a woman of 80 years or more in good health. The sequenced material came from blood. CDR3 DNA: TGCAGTGCTAGAGATGGTGCCAGGTCAAGCACTGAAGCTTTCTTT. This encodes CSARDGARSSTEAFF.